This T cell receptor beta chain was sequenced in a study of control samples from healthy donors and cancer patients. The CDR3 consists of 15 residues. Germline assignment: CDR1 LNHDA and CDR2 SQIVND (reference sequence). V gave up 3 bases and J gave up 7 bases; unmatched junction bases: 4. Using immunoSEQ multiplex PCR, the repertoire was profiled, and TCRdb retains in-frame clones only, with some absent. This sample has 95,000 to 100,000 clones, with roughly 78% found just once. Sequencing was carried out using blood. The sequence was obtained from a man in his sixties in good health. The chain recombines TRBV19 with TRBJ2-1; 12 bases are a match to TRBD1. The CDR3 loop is CASSILGQGANEQFF. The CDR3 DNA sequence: TGTGCCAGTAGTATCCTGGGACAGGGGGCGAATGAGCAGTTCTTC.